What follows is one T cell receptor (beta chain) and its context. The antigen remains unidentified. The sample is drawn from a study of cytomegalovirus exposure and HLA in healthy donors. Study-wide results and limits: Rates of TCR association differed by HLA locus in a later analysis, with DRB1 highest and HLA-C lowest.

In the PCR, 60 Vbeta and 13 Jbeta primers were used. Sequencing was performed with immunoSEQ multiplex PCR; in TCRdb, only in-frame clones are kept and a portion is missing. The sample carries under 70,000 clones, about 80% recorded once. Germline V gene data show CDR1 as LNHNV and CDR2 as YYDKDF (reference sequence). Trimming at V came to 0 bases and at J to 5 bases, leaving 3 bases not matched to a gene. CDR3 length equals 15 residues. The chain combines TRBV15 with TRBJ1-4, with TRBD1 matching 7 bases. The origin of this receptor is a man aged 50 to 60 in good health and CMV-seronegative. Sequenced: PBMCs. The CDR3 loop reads CATSRDSTGNEKLFF. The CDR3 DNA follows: TGTGCCACCAGCAGAGACTCGACAGGGAATGAAAAACTGTTTTTT.